This passage covers 9 T cell receptor beta chains from one sample sequenced in a study of OX40 agonist ivuxolimab in advanced cancers. The assay was immunoSEQ multiplex PCR, and TCRdb's table has in-frame clones only and misses some. The sample yields 40,000 to 55,000 clones, 70% to 90% seen once. Sequenced material: CD4+ or CD8+ T cells sorted from blood, taken in a trial of the OX40 agonist ivuxolimab. Source of these receptors: an adult with an advanced solid tumor such as melanoma, head and neck, liver or kidney cancer.

The J gene is TRBJ2-1, the V gene TRBV2; TRBD2 might be the D (5 bases). CDR3 size: 13 residues. The germline CDR1 and CDR2 sequences are SNHLY and FYNNEI. This CDR3 reads CARRLTPYNEQFF. The CDR3 nucleotides read TGTGCAAGGAGGTTAACGCCCTACAATGAGCAGTTCTTC.

The chain recombines TRBV13 with TRBJ1-1; D might be TRBD1 (5 bases). The V gene lost 3 bases and the J gene lost 7 bases, with 9 bases spanning the gap. The CDR3 extends over 12 amino acids. Germline-derived CDR1 and CDR2 are PRHDT and FYEKMQ (reference sequence). The DNA of the CDR3 is TGTGCCAGCAGCTTGAGGAGGGGTGAAGCTTTCTTT. Its translation: CASSLRRGEAFF.

The V and J genes are TRBV9 and TRBJ2-1; TRBD2 aligns across 9 bases. CDR1 and CDR2 (germline): SGDLS, YYNGEE. The CDR3 length is 16 residues. V was clipped by 1 base and J by 7 bases; unmatched bases: 9. The CDR3 coding sequence is TGTGCCAGCAGCGTATCGTTTGCGGGGGGGCGGAATGAGCAGTTCTTC. Its protein is CASSVSFAGGRNEQFF.

V is TRBV5-1 and J is TRBJ1-1; D gene ambiguous. The CDR3 is 14 amino acids. V was cut by 3 bases and J by 1 base, with 10 bases left in between. Germline V gives CDR1 SGHRS, CDR2 YFSETQ. The CDR3 is CASSYDGKNTEAFF. The DNA for the CDR3 is TGCGCCAGCAGCTACGACGGGAAGAACACTGAAGCTTTCTTT.

The genes are TRBV7-8 and TRBJ2-7, with TRBD1 identical over 7 bases. The germline V gene encodes CDR1 SGHVS and CDR2 FQNEAQ. The trim removed 5 bases at V and 4 bases at J, leaving 11 bases unmatched. The CDR3 loop spans 15 amino acids. Written as DNA, the CDR3 is TGTGCCAGCAGCGATGGACCGGGACAGCAGTACGAGCAGTACTTC. Encoded protein: CASSDGPGQQYEQYF.

J is TRBJ1-6 and V is TRBV2; 7 nucleotides align to TRBD1. The germline V gene encodes CDR1 SNHLY and CDR2 FYNNEI. V lost 5 bases and J lost 10; bases outside the gene matches: 11. This CDR3 is built from 15 residues. CDR3 in amino acids: CASSTRQGLRSPLHF. The CDR3 region has the DNA TGTGCCAGCAGTACCCGACAGGGACTCAGATCACCCCTCCACTTT.

This chain links TRBV6-5 with TRBJ2-7, with TRBD2 matching 9 bases. CDR1 and CDR2 from the germline V gene are MNHEY and SVGAGI. This CDR3 spans 14 amino acids. V lost 7 bases, J lost 4 bases, and 8 bases stayed unmatched. CDR3 amino acids: CASTAAGGSYEQYF. In DNA, the CDR3 is TGTGCCAGCACTGCGGCGGGGGGGTCTTACGAGCAGTACTTC.

The chain recombines TRBV27 with TRBJ2-5; D is uncertain. The CDR3 covers 11 residues. Trimming stripped 10 bases from V and 5 bases from J, with 11 bases between. The germline V gene encodes CDR1 MNHEY and CDR2 SMNVEV (reference sequence). The CDR3 bases are TGTGCCACCAACCCAGTGGAGACCCAGTACTTC. Protein: CATNPVETQYF.

V gene TRBV19 combines with J gene TRBJ2-7; D not certain. Germline CDR1 is LNHDA and CDR2 is SQIVND (reference sequence). The ends were cut back, 2 bases at V and 5 bases at J, with 10 bases in the middle. There are 13 residues in the CDR3. Written as DNA, the CDR3 is TGTGCCAGTAGTATAAGAGGTTCCCACGAGCAGTACTTC. As protein: CASSIRGSHEQYF.